The rows below give T cell receptor beta chains drawn from one sample of a study of cytomegalovirus exposure and HLA in healthy donors. Assay used: immunoSEQ multiplex PCR; TCRdb lists only in-frame clones, some missing. Of 50,000 or so clones in the sample, approximately 71% are singletons; the top ten hold approximately 30%. Material for sequencing was PBMCs. Receptors originate from a man between 35 and 55 years old in good health and CMV-seropositive. The CDR3 runs from the conserved cysteine through the conserved F or W. D genes are given only for firm matches. Some rows mark clone size as missing; the rest say once, few, many or name a class of expanded clone.

-	TRBD1	TRBV25-1	TRBJ2-3	TGTGCCACACTACCGGGACAGGGTAGCCTTACGCAGTATTTT	CATLPGQGSLTQYF
-	-	TRBV4-2	TRBJ2-7	TGTGCCAGCAGCCAAGCTGACCGGGACTCCTCCTACGAGCAGTACTTC	CASSQADRDSSYEQYF
-	-	TRBV28	TRBJ2-7	TGTGCCAGCATGTGGGTAGAAGGCGGAGCCTACGAGCAGTACTTC	CASMWVEGGAYEQYF
few	-	TRBV4-3	TRBJ1-2	TGCGCCAGCAGCCAAGATCCCCCCGACAGCACCTATGGCTACACCTTC	CASSQDPPDSTYGYTF
-	-	TRBV27	TRBJ1-2	TGTGCCAGCGGCCGGGGGAACGCTAACTATGGCTACACCTTC	CASGRGNANYGYTF
-	TRBD2	TRBV4-3	TRBJ2-7	TGCGCCAGCAGCCGGGAACTAGCGGGGGGCCAACCACCTCATTACGAGCAGTACTTC	CASSRELAGGQPPHYEQYF
-	TRBD1	TRBV5-1	TRBJ1-1	TGCGCCAGCAGCTTGACAGGGGGTGGCACCGAAGCTTTCTTT	CASSLTGGGTEAFF
-	-	TRBV6-1	TRBJ1-1	TGTGCCAGCAGTGAAGCATGGAGGGGCGTGGGTACTGAAGCTTTCTTT	CASSEAWRGVGTEAFF
once	TRBD1	TRBV7-3	TRBJ1-1	TGTGCCAGCAGCCCCAGGGGGGACACTGAAGCTTTCTTT	CASSPRGDTEAFF
-	-	TRBV4-2	TRBJ1-2	TGTGCCAGCAGCCAAGGCAGAGAGGGAGATGGCTACACCTTC	CASSQGREGDGYTF
-	-	TRBV9	TRBJ2-5	TGTGCCAGCAGCGTAGTTGCGGGGGCTAATTTGGGGGAGACCCAGTACTTC	CASSVVAGANLGETQYF
-	-	TRBV19	TRBJ1-2	TGTGCCAGTAGTATAGGGGCGGACACCTCGGGCTACACCTTC	CASSIGADTSGYTF
-	TRBD1	TRBV6-5	TRBJ2-7	TGTGCCAGCAGACGGGGGACAGGCTCCTACGAGCAGTACTTC	CASRRGTGSYEQYF
-	TRBD2	TRBV9	TRBJ2-5	TGTGCCAGCAGCCCCCGTGGGAGCGGGGCCCAAGAGACCCAGTACTTC	CASSPRGSGAQETQYF
-	TRBD2	TRBV29-1	TRBJ2-7	TGCAGCGTTGCCCTCGGGGGAGGGCCGAACGAGCAGTACTTC	CSVALGGGPNEQYF
-	-	TRBV30	TRBJ1-6	TGTGCCTGGAGTGTTGGGGGGATCTATAATTCACCCCTCCACTTT	CAWSVGGIYNSPLHF
-	-	TRBV19	TRBJ1-1	TGTGCCAGTAGTAAAAAGCGACAGGCGAACACTGAAGCTTTCTTT	CASSKKRQANTEAFF
few	-	TRBV7-6	TRBJ2-3	TGTGCCAGCAGCTGGATTATACGGCGGGATACGCAGTATTTT	CASSWIIRRDTQYF
-	-	TRBV4-2	TRBJ1-2	TGTGCCAGCAGCCACTGGCTCCGGGGGAGGCGCAACTATGGCTACACCTTC	CASSHWLRGRRNYGYTF
-	-	TRBV29-1	TRBJ1-1	TGCAGCGCTGGTGAGATAGAAGCTTTCTTT	CSAGEIEAFF
-	-	TRBV2	TRBJ2-1	TGTGCCAGCAGTGAGGGCCCAGAAGGTGAGCAGTTCTTC	CASSEGPEGEQFF
-	TRBD2	TRBV13	TRBJ2-7	TGTGCCAGCAGCTTGGGGACTAGCTACGAGCAGTACTTC	CASSLGTSYEQYF
-	TRBD1	TRBV5-6	TRBJ2-3	TGTGCCAGCATCTTCCGGGACAGGGTTTCTAGCACAGATACGCAGTATTTT	CASIFRDRVSSTDTQYF
-	TRBD2	TRBV4-2	TRBJ2-3	TGTGCCAGCAGCCAAGATTTATCGGGGGGGGGAGGGGCAGATACGCAGTATTTT	CASSQDLSGGGGADTQYF
few	-	TRBV7-2	TRBJ1-2	TGTGCCAGCAGCTTAGAAGGGGTCTCATCTCGGAACTATGGCTACACCTTC	CASSLEGVSSRNYGYTF
-	-	TRBV5-4	TRBJ2-5	TGTGCCAGCAGCCTACAAAAGGACAGATGGGCAGAGACCCAGTACTTC	CASSLQKDRWAETQYF
few	-	TRBV7-6	TRBJ1-1	TGTGCCAGCAGCTACTACAGGGCTACTGAAGCTTTCTTT	CASSYYRATEAFF
-	TRBD1	TRBV6-1	TRBJ1-2	TGTGCCAGCAGTGAAATAGAGGACAGGGAATTCTATGGCTACACCTTC	CASSEIEDREFYGYTF
few	-	TRBV11-2	TRBJ2-1	TGTGCCAGCAGCTTCACAAATGAGCAGTTCTTC	CASSFTNEQFF
-	-	TRBV10-1	TRBJ2-3	TGCGCCAGCAGTGAGGGCGGGACGCAGTATTTT	CASSEGGTQYF
-	TRBD1	TRBV30	TRBJ2-7	TGTGCCTGGAGTAGGGACAGTAGCTCCTACGAGCAGTACTTC	CAWSRDSSSYEQYF
-	-	TRBV21-1	TRBJ2-5	TGTGCCAGCAGCCCCCGGACAGCCCAAGAGACCCAGTACTTC	CASSPRTAQETQYF
-	-	TRBV5-6	TRBJ1-3	TGTGCCAGCAGCTTGTGGGGGGGAAGTTCTGGAAACACCATATATTTT	CASSLWGGSSGNTIYF
once	TRBD1	TRBV6-5	TRBJ2-7	TGTGCCAGCAGTTACCGACACAGGGGTATGGAAGATGAGCAGTACTTC	CASSYRHRGMEDEQYF
-	-	TRBV15	TRBJ2-3	TGTGCCACCAGCAGGGAGCCGGAAGATACGCAGTATTTT	CATSREPEDTQYF
-	TRBD2	TRBV5-4	TRBJ2-5	TGTGCCAGCAGCTCGGAACTAGCGGATCAAGAGACCCAGTACTTC	CASSSELADQETQYF
-	-	TRBV5-1	TRBJ2-1	TGCGCCAGCAGGCCTATCTCTCGCGGCGTCAATGAGCAGTTCTTC	CASRPISRGVNEQFF
-	-	TRBV2	TRBJ1-2	TGTGCCAGCAGTGAGTCAGGCCGCCCGTTCTATGGCTACACCTTC	CASSESGRPFYGYTF
-	TRBD1	TRBV6-5	TRBJ2-3	TGTGCCAGCAGGTACAGGGGTTTTAGCACAGATACGCAGTATTTT	CASRYRGFSTDTQYF
once	TRBD2	TRBV4-1	TRBJ2-1	TGCGCCAGCAGCCAAGATCGCCTAGCGGGGGGATCCCAGGGGCAGTTCTTC	CASSQDRLAGGSQGQFF
many	-	TRBV6-5	TRBJ2-1	TGTGCCAGCAGCCTCGACAGCTACAATGAGCAGTTCTTC	CASSLDSYNEQFF
-	-	TRBV5-6	TRBJ1-2	TGTGCCAGCAGCCCCTACTACGGGTATGGCTACACCTTC	CASSPYYGYGYTF
-	TRBD2	TRBV5-4	TRBJ2-7	TGTGCCACCACCCTAGCGGGGGACTACGAGCAGTACTTC	CATTLAGDYEQYF
-	-	TRBV6-6	TRBJ1-1	TGTGCCAGCAGTGTCGGCGGCTCCGGGAACACTGAAGCTTTCTTT	CASSVGGSGNTEAFF
-	TRBD2	TRBV7-6	TRBJ2-1	TGTGCCAGCAGCTTTATCGGGGGGAGGGACTACAATGAGCAGTTCTTC	CASSFIGGRDYNEQFF